This note documents a single T cell receptor beta chain sequence. As yet, its antigen is unknown. CDR1 LNHDA and CDR2 SQIVND come from the germline V gene (reference sequence). Trimming removed 5 bases at V and 7 bases at J, with 18 bases between. CDR3 size: 15 residues. The treatment was: roughly 10-day PBMC culture with coronavirus spike peptide pools or control peptides (ViraFEST assay). Expansion of antigen-specific T cells with peptide pools by ViraFEST preceded sequencing of TCRs. Peptide pools at roughly 11 ug/ml, together with around 10 IU/ml IL-2, were added to cultures of roughly 2 million PBMCs per well. This entry is derived from a study of vaccination and CD4 T cells after COVID-19. Study-wide context: A median of around 110 days (range 35 to 161) separated diagnosis from post-COVID sampling. Overall study findings and caveats: Vaccine-specific clones numbering 304 of 307 showed spike mono-reactivity in convalescent patients.

The Oncomine TCR Beta short-read assay was what sequenced the DNA obtained from cultured CD4+ T cells. TCRdb re-called the PCR reads through MiXCR, storing one row per CDR3 protein. The table includes about 18,000 distinct CDR3 sequences, about 41% detected once. The material sequenced was CD4+ T cells from blood, cultured in vitro, taken after SARS-CoV-2 vaccination. This TCR derives from a human donor who had recovered from COVID-19. The V and J genes are TRBV19 and TRBJ1-5, with a tentative D call TRBD1 (6 bases). CDR3: CASSPYAGAGQPQHF. CDR3 nucleotide sequence: TGTGCCAGTAGTCCATATGCAGGGGCGGGCCAGCCCCAGCATTTT.